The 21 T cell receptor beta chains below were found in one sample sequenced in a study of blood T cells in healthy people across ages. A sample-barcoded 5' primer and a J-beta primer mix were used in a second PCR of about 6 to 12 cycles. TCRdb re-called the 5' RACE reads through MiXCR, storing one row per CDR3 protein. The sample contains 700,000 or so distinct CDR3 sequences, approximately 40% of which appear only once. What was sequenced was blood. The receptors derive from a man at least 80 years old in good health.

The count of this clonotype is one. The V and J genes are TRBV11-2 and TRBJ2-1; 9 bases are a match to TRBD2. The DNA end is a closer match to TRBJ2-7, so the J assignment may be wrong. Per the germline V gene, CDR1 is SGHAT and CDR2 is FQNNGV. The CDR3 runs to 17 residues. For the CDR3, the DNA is TGTGCCAGCAGCTTTGGGGGCGGGAGGGGGCCCTACAATGAGCAGTACTTC. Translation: CASSFGGGRGPYNEQYF.

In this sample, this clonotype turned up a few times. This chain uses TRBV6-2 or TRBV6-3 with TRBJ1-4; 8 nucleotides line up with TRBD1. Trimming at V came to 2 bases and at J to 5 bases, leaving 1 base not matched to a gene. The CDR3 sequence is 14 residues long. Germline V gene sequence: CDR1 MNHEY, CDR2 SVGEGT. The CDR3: CASSYRQGNEKLFF. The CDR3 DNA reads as TGTGCCAGCAGTTACAGACAGGGGAATGAAAAACTGTTTTTT.

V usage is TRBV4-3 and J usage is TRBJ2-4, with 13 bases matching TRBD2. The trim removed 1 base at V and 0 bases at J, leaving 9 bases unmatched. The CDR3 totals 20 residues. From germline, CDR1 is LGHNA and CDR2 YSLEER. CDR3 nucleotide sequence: TGCGCCAGCAGCCAAGGACTAGCGGGGGGACTTACCTCAGCCAAAAACATTCAGTACTTC. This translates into CASSQGLAGGLTSAKNIQYF.

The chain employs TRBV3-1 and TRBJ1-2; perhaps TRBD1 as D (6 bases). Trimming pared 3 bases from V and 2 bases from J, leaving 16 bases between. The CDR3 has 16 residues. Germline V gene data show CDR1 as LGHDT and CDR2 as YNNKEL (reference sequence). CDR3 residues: CASSHHGGGANYGYTF. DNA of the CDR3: TGTGCCAGCAGCCATCACGGGGGGGGCGCGAACTATGGCTACACCTTC.

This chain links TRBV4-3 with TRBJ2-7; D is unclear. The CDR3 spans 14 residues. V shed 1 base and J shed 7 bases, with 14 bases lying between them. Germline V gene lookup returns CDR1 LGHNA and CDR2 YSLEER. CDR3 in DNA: TGCGCCAGCAGCCAAGCCGCCGACCATAATGAGCAGTACTTC. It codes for CASSQAADHNEQYF.

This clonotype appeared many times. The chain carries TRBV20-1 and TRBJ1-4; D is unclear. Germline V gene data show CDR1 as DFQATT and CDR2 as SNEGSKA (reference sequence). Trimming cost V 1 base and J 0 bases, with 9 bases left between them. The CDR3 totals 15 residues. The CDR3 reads CSARVRRATNEKLFF. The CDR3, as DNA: TGCAGTGCTAGAGTAAGACGTGCAACTAATGAAAAACTGTTTTTT.

This CDR3 is CASSQEVRTEAFF. For the CDR3, the DNA is TGTGCCAGCAGCCAAGAAGTGAGAACTGAAGCTTTCTTT. J is TRBJ1-1 and V is TRBV14; D not certain. V lost 0 bases and J 5 bases, leaving 7 bases between the germline ends. In germline, CDR1 is SGHDN, CDR2 FVKESK. CDR3 length: 13 residues.

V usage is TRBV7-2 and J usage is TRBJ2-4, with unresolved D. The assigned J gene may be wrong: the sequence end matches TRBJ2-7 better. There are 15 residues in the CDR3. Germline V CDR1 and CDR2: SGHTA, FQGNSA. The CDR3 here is CASSLVSGIAYEQYF. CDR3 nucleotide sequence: TGTGCCAGCAGCTTAGTGAGTGGGATTGCCTACGAGCAGTACTTC.

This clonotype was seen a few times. CDR3 amino acids: CASSLVTGDLSGANVLTF. CDR3 DNA sequence: TGCGCCAGCAGCTTAGTGACAGGGGACCTCTCTGGGGCCAACGTCCTGACTTTC. V usage is TRBV5-1 and J usage is TRBJ2-6; 8 nucleotides agree with TRBD1. Germline trimming cut 2 bases from V and 0 bases from J; bases unmatched to any gene: 7. Germline CDR1 is SGHRS and CDR2 is YFSETQ. The CDR3 has 18 residues.

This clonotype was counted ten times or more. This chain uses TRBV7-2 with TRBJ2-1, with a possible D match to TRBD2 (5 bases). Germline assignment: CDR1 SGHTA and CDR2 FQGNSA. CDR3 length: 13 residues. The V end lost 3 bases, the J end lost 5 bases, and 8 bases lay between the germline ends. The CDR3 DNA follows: TGTGCCAGCAGCTTTGGGAGCCACAATGAGCAGTTCTTC. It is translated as CASSFGSHNEQFF.

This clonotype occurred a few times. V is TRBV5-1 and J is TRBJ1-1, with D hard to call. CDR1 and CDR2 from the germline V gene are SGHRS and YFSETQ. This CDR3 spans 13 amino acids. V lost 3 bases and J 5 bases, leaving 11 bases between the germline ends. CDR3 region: CASSSSPGTEAFF. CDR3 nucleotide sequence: TGCGCCAGCAGCTCCTCGCCGGGGACTGAAGCTTTCTTT.

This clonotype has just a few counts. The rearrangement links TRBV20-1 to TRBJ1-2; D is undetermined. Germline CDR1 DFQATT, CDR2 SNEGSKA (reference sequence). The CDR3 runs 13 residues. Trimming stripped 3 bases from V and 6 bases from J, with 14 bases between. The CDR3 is CSAREGSADGYTF. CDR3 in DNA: TGCAGTGCTAGGGAGGGATCCGCTGATGGCTACACCTTC.

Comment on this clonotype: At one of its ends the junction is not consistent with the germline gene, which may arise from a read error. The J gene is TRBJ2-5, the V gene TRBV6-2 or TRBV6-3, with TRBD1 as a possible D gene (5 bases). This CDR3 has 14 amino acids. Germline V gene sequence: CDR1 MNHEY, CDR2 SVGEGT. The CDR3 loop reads CAGSQGRTVETQYF. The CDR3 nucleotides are TGTGCCGGCAGCCAGGGTCGGACGGTAGAGACCCAGTACTTC.

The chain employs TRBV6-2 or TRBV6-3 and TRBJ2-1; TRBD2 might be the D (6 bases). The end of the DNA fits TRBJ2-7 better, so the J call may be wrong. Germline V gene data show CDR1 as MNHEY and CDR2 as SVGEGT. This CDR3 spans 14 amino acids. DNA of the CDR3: TGTGCCAGCAGTTATTCGGGAGACTACAATGAGCAGTACTTC. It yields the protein CASSYSGDYNEQYF.

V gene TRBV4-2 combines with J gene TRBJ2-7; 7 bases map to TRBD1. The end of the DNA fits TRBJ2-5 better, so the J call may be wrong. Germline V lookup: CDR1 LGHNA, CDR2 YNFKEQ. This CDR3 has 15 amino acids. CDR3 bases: TGTGCCAGCAGCCCCTTGGACAGGAGCGAGGAGACCCAGTACTTC. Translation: CASSPLDRSEETQYF.

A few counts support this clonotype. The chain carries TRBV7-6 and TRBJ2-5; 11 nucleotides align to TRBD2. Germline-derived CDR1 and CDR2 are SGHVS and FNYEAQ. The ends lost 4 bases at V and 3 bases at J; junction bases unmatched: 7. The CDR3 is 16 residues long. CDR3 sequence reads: CASSYRTSGRKETQYF. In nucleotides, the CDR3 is TGTGCCAGCAGCTACCGAACTAGCGGGAGAAAAGAGACCCAGTACTTC.

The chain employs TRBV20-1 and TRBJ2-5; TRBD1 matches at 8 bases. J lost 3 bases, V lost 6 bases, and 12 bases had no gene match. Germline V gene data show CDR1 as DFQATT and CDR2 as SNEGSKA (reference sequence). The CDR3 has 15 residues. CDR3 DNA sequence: TGCAGTGCGCGGACAGGGTGGGGTGGGGAAGAGACCCAGTACTTC. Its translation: CSARTGWGGEETQYF.

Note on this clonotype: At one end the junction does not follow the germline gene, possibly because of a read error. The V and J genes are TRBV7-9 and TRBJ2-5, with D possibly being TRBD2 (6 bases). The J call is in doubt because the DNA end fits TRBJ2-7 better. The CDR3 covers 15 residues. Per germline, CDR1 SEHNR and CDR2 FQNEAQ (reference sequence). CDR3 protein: CTSSSGGNIYHEQYF. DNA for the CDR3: TGTACCAGCAGCTCGGGCGGGAACATTTACCACGAGCAGTACTTC.

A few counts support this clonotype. CDR3 residues: CSARTSGNLDEQYF. The CDR3 DNA reads as TGCAGTGCTAGAACTAGCGGGAATTTAGACGAGCAGTACTTC. The chain has TRBV20-1 and TRBJ2-7, with 10 nucleotides matching TRBD2. V was clipped by 2 bases and J by 5 bases; unmatched bases: 6. This CDR3 is 14 amino acids long. Germline V lookup: CDR1 DFQATT, CDR2 SNEGSKA (reference sequence).

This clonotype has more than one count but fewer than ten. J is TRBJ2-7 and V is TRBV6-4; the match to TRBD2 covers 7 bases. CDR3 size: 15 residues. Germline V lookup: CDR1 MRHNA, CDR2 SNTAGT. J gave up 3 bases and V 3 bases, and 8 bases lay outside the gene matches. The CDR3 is CASSDSRPSGYEQYF. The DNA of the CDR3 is TGTGCCAGCAGTGATTCCCGGCCTAGCGGCTACGAGCAGTACTTC.

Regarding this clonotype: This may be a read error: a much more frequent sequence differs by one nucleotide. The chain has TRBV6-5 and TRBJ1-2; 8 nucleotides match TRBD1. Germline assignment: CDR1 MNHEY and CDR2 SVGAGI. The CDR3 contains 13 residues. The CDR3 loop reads CASRTTGVYGYIF. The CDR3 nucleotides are TGTGCCAGCAGGACGACAGGGGTCTATGGCTACATCTTC.